The 32 T cell receptor beta chains below were found in one sample sequenced in a study of T cells in localized non-small cell lung cancer. Repertoires were generated with immunoSEQ multiplex PCR, while TCRdb's copy carries only in-frame clones and drops some. The table has over 30,000 clones, 85% to 90% seen once; the top ten hold about 4.2%. This specimen consisted of peripheral blood, obtained before any cancer treatment. The receptors here all came from a male donor aged 60 or over with stage III lung adenocarcinoma.

The gene calls are TRBV6-5 and TRBJ2-5, with D possibly TRBD1 on 6 matching bases. The CDR3 totals 14 residues. Germline V CDR1 and CDR2: MNHEY, SVGAGI. Trimming shortened V by 6 bases and J by 2 bases, and 13 bases separated the two germline ends. For the CDR3, the DNA is TGTGCCAGCAGGGAAACAGGGCGGCAAGAGACCCAGTACTTC. Its translation: CASRETGRQETQYF.

The table lists this clone with a count of one. The V and J genes are TRBV6-6 and TRBJ1-2, with D maybe TRBD1 (5 bases). V was shortened by 10 bases and J by 4 bases, with 16 bases between the two germline ends. CDR3 size: 13 residues. CDR1 and CDR2 (germline): MNHNY, SVGAGI (reference sequence). This CDR3 reads CATTDSLGYGYTF. The CDR3 DNA is TGTGCCACCACAGACAGCTTGGGCTATGGCTACACCTTC.

The chain combines TRBV7-2 with TRBJ2-2, with D perhaps TRBD2 (5 bases). Germline CDR1 SGHTA, CDR2 FQGNSA. Trimming removed 6 bases at V and 5 bases at J, with 13 bases between. CDR3 length equals 14 residues. CDR3 residues: CASSYRTGTGELFF. CDR3 nucleotides: TGTGCCAGCAGTTATCGGACTGGGACCGGGGAGCTGTTTTTT. Complete variable domain (other parts from reference TRBV7-2 and TRBJ2-2): GAGVSQSPSNKVTEKGKDVELRCDPISGHTALYWYRQSLGQGLEFLIYFQGNSAPDKSGLPSDRFSAERTGGSVSTLTIQRTQQEDSAVYLCASSYRTGTGELFFGEGSRLTVL.

V usage is TRBV7-8 and J usage is TRBJ1-5; TRBD1 is a possible D gene (5 bases). The CDR3 is 14 residues long. The ends were cut back, 4 bases at V and 6 bases at J, with 13 bases in the middle. CDR1 is SGHVS, CDR2 FQNEAQ, per germline. The CDR3 bases are TGTGCCAGCAGCTGGGACCGCTCCTCTCAGCCCCAGCATTTT. Its translation: CASSWDRSSQPQHF. Full variable domain (outside the CDR3, taken from reference TRBV7-8 and TRBJ1-5): GAGVSQSPRYKVAKRGQDVALRCDPISGHVSLFWYQQALGQGPEFLTYFQNEAQLDKSGLPSDRFFAERPEGSVSTLKIQRTQQEDSAVYLCASSWDRSSQPQHFGDGTRLSIL.

This chain joins TRBV18 and TRBJ2-3, with TRBD2 as a possible D gene (6 bases). Germline values: CDR1 KGHSH, CDR2 LQKENI. Trimming took off 0 bases at V and 5 bases at J, with 12 bases between the two ends. This CDR3 region has 15 residues. The CDR3 DNA follows: TGTGCCAGCTCACCACCAACGGGAGCGGGAGATACGCAGTATTTT. Translation gives CASSPPTGAGDTQYF.

This clone was seen a handful of times. CDR3 loop: CASTRAGGRETQYF. The CDR3 coding sequence is TGTGCCAGCACCCGGGCAGGGGGAAGGGAGACCCAGTACTTC. The chain joins TRBV2 to TRBJ2-5; 7 positions match TRBD1. V lost 7 bases to trimming and J lost 5 bases; unmatched junction nucleotides: 10. Germline CDR1 and CDR2: SNHLY and FYNNEI. There are 14 residues in the CDR3.

CDR3 amino acids: CASSESGGVAYNEQFF. The DNA for the CDR3 is TGTGCCAGCAGTGAATCGGGCGGGGTAGCCTACAATGAGCAGTTCTTC. This chain links TRBV6-1 with TRBJ2-1; a possible D gene is TRBD2 (6 bases). CDR3 length: 16 residues. CDR1 is MNHNS, CDR2 SASEGT, per germline. Trimming took 2 bases from V and 2 from J, leaving 13 bases between them.

The V gene is TRBV11-2, the J gene TRBJ1-2; TRBD1 aligns across 11 bases. The CDR3 is 17 residues long. After removal of 4 bases from V and 0 bases from J, the junction contained 7 bases not matched to a gene. Looked up from germline, CDR1 is SGHAT and CDR2 is FQNNGV. The CDR3 DNA reads TGTGCCAGCAGCTCGCGGACAGGGGGCGAAGCTAACTATGGCTACACCTTC. Translated, it gives CASSSRTGGEANYGYTF.

The gene calls are TRBV5-5 and TRBJ2-5; D gene ambiguous. V lost 5 bases, J lost 2 bases, and 13 bases lay in between. The V gene's germline CDR1 is SGHKS and CDR2 YYEKEE (reference sequence). The CDR3 length is 14 residues. Here the CDR3 reads CASRSTHIQETQYF. CDR3 coding DNA: TGTGCCAGCAGGTCGACTCATATACAAGAGACCCAGTACTTC.

The count of this clone is one. V usage is TRBV7-2 and J usage is TRBJ1-5, with a tentative D call TRBD1 (6 bases). The V end was cut by 2 bases, the J end by 4 bases, with 12 bases between. Germline V CDR1 and CDR2: SGHTA, FQGNSA. This CDR3 has 15 amino acids. Written as DNA, the CDR3 is TGTGCCAGCAGCTTACTCCAGGGGAGTAATCAGCCCCAGCATTTT. Amino acids: CASSLLQGSNQPQHF.

This sequence joins TRBV5-1 and TRBJ2-3; D ambiguous. The CDR3 runs to 14 residues. Trimming removed 0 bases from V and 2 bases from J, with 7 bases in between. Per germline, CDR1 SGHRS and CDR2 YFSETQ. CDR3 sequence: CASSLALNTDTQYF. In DNA form, the CDR3 reads TGCGCCAGCAGCTTGGCGCTTAACACAGATACGCAGTATTTT.

The V gene is TRBV5-1, the J gene TRBJ2-1; maybe TRBD2 (6 bases). Germline loops: CDR1 SGHRS, CDR2 YFSETQ. The V end lost 0 bases, the J end lost 7 bases, and 20 bases lay between the germline ends. The CDR3 has 17 amino acids. CDR3 loop: CASSLEPVGSPWNEQFF. CDR3 nucleotide sequence: TGCGCCAGCAGCTTGGAGCCGGTCGGGAGCCCCTGGAATGAGCAGTTCTTC. Together with reference TRBV5-1 and TRBJ2-1, the CDR3 gives the full variable domain: KAGVTQTPRYLIKTRGQQVTLSCSPISGHRSVSWYQQTPGQGLQFLFEYFSETQRNKGNFPGRFSGRQFSNSRSEMNVSTLELGDSALYLCASSLEPVGSPWNEQFFGPGTRLTVL.

The chain uses TRBV5-5 and TRBJ2-3, with D possibly TRBD2 on 5 matching bases. In germline, CDR1 is SGHKS, CDR2 YYEKEE (reference sequence). The CDR3 spans 13 residues. With 2 bases removed from V and 4 bases from J, the gap between germline ends came to 8 bases. The CDR3 here is CASSFGGADTQYF. The DNA for the CDR3 is TGTGCCAGCAGCTTTGGAGGCGCAGATACGCAGTATTTT.

The rearrangement links TRBV6-6 to TRBJ2-7, with D uncertain. This CDR3 has 12 amino acids. With 8 bases removed from V and 2 bases from J, the gap between germline ends came to 10 bases. Germline values: CDR1 MNHNY, CDR2 SVGAGI (reference sequence). CDR3 coding DNA: TGTGCCAGCTCCAGAGATGCCTACGAGCAGTACTTC. Amino acids: CASSRDAYEQYF.

J is TRBJ2-7 and V is TRBV11-1; 10 bases fit TRBD2. The trim removed 5 bases at V and 5 bases at J, leaving 9 bases unmatched. The CDR3 covers 15 residues. Germline CDR1 and CDR2: SGHAT and FQDESV (reference sequence). CDR3 DNA: TGTGCCAGCAGCCCGGGACTAGCGATGATCCACGAGCAGTACTTC. Amino acid sequence: CASSPGLAMIHEQYF.

V usage is TRBV5-1 and J usage is TRBJ2-5, with D possibly TRBD1 on 5 matching bases. With 4 bases removed from V and 5 bases from J, the gap between germline ends came to 12 bases. Germline CDR1 and CDR2: SGHRS and YFSETQ. The CDR3 is made up of 13 amino acids. The CDR3 DNA sequence: TGCGCCAGCAGCGCGACAGATTTGGAGACCCAGTACTTC. Translation gives CASSATDLETQYF.

The count of this clone is one. The chain is built from TRBV5-5 and TRBJ1-2, with D possibly TRBD1 on 5 matching bases. The V gene's germline CDR1 is SGHKS and CDR2 YYEKEE (reference sequence). This CDR3 is 13 amino acids long. Trimming removed 1 base from V and 8 bases from J, with 12 bases in between. CDR3 nucleotide sequence: TGTGCCAGCAGCTTGTCCGCGGGGGAAGGCTACACCTTC. Encoded protein: CASSLSAGEGYTF.

The V gene is TRBV21-1, the J gene TRBJ1-4; the table gives TRBD1 as D, unverified against the DNA. TRBV21-1 is a pseudogene. This CDR3 is built from 19 residues. The CDR3: CASSKTPDRGQATNEKLFF. The CDR3 DNA reads TGTGCCAGCAGCAAAACACCGGACAGGGGACAAGCAACTAATGAAAAACTGTTTTTT.

This clone was seen more than once but under ten times. The gene calls are TRBV29-1 and TRBJ1-1; D remains ambiguous. CDR3 size: 12 residues. Germline values: CDR1 SQVTM, CDR2 ANQGSEA. Trimming took 3 bases from V and 1 from J, leaving 6 bases between them. The CDR3 protein is CSVDRSNTEAFF. In nucleotides, the CDR3 is TGCAGCGTTGACAGGTCGAACACTGAAGCTTTCTTT. The whole variable domain, remainder taken from reference TRBV29-1 and TRBJ1-1, is SAVISQKPSRDICQRGTSLTIQCQVDSQVTMMFWYRQQPGQSLTLIATANQGSEATYESGFVIDKFPISRPNLTFSTLTVSNMSPEDSSIYLCSVDRSNTEAFFGQGTRLTVV.

The chain has TRBV7-9 and TRBJ2-3, with unresolved D. The germline CDR1 and CDR2 sequences are SEHNR and FQNEAQ (reference sequence). The CDR3 runs to 15 residues. V was pared by 2 bases and J by 5 bases, with 14 bases between. The CDR3, as DNA: TGTGCCAGCAGCTTACTTGGTCCCCTAGGAGATACGCAGTATTTT. Translated: CASSLLGPLGDTQYF.

The V gene is TRBV2, the J gene TRBJ2-2; possibly TRBD1 for D (5 bases). In germline, CDR1 is SNHLY, CDR2 FYNNEI. The CDR3 runs to 16 residues. V was clipped by 6 bases and J by 0 bases, with 14 bases between them. The CDR3 loop is CASRDNLWANTGELFF. In DNA, the CDR3 is TGTGCCAGCAGGGACAACCTGTGGGCGAACACCGGGGAGCTGTTTTTT.

V gene TRBV28 combines with J gene TRBJ2-7; no clear D gene. CDR3 length equals 14 residues. V shed 3 bases and J shed 0 bases, with 9 bases lying between them. Germline assignment: CDR1 MDHEN and CDR2 SYDVKM. The CDR3 reads CASSLFAGSYEQYF. CDR3 nucleotide sequence: TGTGCCAGCAGTTTGTTTGCAGGCTCCTACGAGCAGTACTTC.

The J gene is TRBJ1-2, the V gene TRBV20-1; unclear D gene. The CDR3 is 11 amino acids. CDR1 is DFQATT and CDR2 is SNEGSKA in the germline V gene (reference sequence). The V and J ends lost 3 bases and 8 bases respectively, with 10 bases between them. The CDR3, as DNA: TGCAGTGCTAGTGAAGGGTACGGCTACACCTTC. Translation: CSASEGYGYTF.

The genes are TRBV19 and TRBJ1-1; no clear D. V lost 5 bases and J 1 base, leaving 17 bases between the germline ends. Germline V gene sequence: CDR1 LNHDA, CDR2 SQIVND (reference sequence). The CDR3 runs 16 residues. CDR3 sequence (DNA): TGTGCCAGTAGTCTTGTGGTTGGGTATACGAACACTGAAGCTTTCTTT. Amino acid sequence: CASSLVVGYTNTEAFF.

The chain couples TRBV7-9 to TRBJ1-1; D not certain. V was clipped by 11 bases and J by 1 base, with 14 bases between them. Germline CDR1 reads SEHNR; CDR2 reads FQNEAQ (reference sequence). This CDR3 is 13 amino acids long. The chain's CDR3 is CAGTSAANTEAFF. The CDR3 nucleotides read TGTGCCGGCACTTCAGCAGCGAACACTGAAGCTTTCTTT.

This chain uses TRBV5-1 with TRBJ2-2; D not certain. This CDR3 region has 13 residues. Germline loops: CDR1 SGHRS, CDR2 YFSETQ. V lost 0 bases, J lost 7 bases, and 7 bases lay in between. The CDR3 reads CASSLDSVGELFF. CDR3 nucleotides: TGCGCCAGCAGCTTGGATTCGGTCGGGGAGCTGTTTTTT.

The J gene is TRBJ1-5, the V gene TRBV7-6; D remains unclear. V was cut by 1 base and J by 4 bases, with 8 bases left in between. This CDR3 has 14 residues. The germline V gene encodes CDR1 SGHVS and CDR2 FNYEAQ. This chain's CDR3 is CASSLGAGNQPQHF. The CDR3 nucleotides are TGTGCCAGCAGCTTAGGAGCCGGGAATCAGCCCCAGCATTTT.

J is TRBJ1-2 and V is TRBV13; D possibly corresponds to TRBD1 (6 bases). The germline CDR1 and CDR2 sequences are PRHDT and FYEKMQ (reference sequence). Trimming took 5 bases from V and 7 from J, leaving 14 bases between them. CDR3 length: 13 residues. CDR3 region: CASSLQGLGGYTF. The CDR3, as DNA: TGTGCCAGCAGCCTACAGGGTTTAGGTGGCTACACCTTC.

This sequence joins TRBV6-6 and TRBJ2-5, with 8 bases that match TRBD2. CDR3 length equals 16 residues. Per the germline V gene, CDR1 is MNHNY and CDR2 is SVGAGI (reference sequence). With V trimmed by 6 bases and J by 3 bases, 12 bases remained unmatched. The CDR3: CASRGRPFGREETQYF. CDR3 sequence (DNA): TGTGCCAGCAGAGGGCGGCCTTTCGGGAGGGAAGAGACCCAGTACTTC.

There are a few counts of this clone. The gene calls are TRBV7-9 and TRBJ1-5, with D possibly TRBD1 on 5 matching bases. Per the germline V gene, CDR1 is SEHNR and CDR2 is FQNEAQ (reference sequence). The CDR3 has 12 residues. V dropped 6 bases and J dropped 6 bases, with 9 bases sitting between them. The CDR3 nucleotides are TGTGCCAGCAGTCAGGGTTCTCAGCCCCAGCATTTT. This codes for CASSQGSQPQHF.

This clone was observed a handful of times. The J gene is TRBJ2-5, the V gene TRBV19, with 9 bases identical to TRBD1. The CDR3 consists of 15 residues. Germline assignment: CDR1 LNHDA and CDR2 SQIVND (reference sequence). Germline trimming cut 6 bases from V and 4 bases from J; bases unmatched to any gene: 9. The CDR3 DNA sequence: TGTGCCAGTAGCGGGACAGGGAGTGTTGGAGAGACCCAGTACTTC. This translates into CASSGTGSVGETQYF.

The gene calls are TRBV27 and TRBJ1-3; tentative D call: TRBD1 (5 bases). Germline loops: CDR1 MNHEY, CDR2 SMNVEV (reference sequence). Trimming took 6 bases from V and 2 from J, leaving 14 bases between them. CDR3 length: 15 residues. CDR3 in DNA: TGTGCCAGCAGAGAGCAAGGGGTTGCTGGAAACACCATATATTTT. Protein: CASREQGVAGNTIYF.